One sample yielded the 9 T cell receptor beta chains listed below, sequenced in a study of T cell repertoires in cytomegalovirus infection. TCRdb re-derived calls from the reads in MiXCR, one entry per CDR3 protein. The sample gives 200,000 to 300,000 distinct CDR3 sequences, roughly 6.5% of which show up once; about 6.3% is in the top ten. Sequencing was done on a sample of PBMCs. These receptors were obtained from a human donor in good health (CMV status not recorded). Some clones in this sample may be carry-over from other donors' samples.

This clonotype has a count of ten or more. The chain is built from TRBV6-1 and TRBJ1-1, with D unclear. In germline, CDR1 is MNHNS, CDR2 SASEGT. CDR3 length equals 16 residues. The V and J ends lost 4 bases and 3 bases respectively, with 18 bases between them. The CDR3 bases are TGTGCCAGCAGTGGCGTCTCGTCGAAGGTCGACACTGAAGCTTTCTTT. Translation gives CASSGVSSKVDTEAFF.

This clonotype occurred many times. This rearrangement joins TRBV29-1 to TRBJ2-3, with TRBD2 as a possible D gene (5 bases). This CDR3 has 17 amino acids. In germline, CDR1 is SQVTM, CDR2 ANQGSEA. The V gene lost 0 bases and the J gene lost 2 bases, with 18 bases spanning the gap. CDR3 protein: CSVEDRRRTHHTDTQYF. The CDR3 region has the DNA TGCAGCGTTGAAGATCGGAGGCGAACCCACCACACAGATACGCAGTATTTT.

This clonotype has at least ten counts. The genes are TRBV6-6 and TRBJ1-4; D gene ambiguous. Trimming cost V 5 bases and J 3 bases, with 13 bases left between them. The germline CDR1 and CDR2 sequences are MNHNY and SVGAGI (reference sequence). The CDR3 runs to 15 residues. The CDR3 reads CASSTPDVANEKLFF. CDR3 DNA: TGTGCCAGCAGTACCCCGGACGTCGCTAATGAAAAACTGTTTTTT.

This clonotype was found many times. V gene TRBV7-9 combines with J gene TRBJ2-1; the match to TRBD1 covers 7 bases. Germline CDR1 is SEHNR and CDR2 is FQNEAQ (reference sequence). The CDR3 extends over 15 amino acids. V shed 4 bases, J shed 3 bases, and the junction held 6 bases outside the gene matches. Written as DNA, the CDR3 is TGTGCCAGCAGCTCACCTTGGGACAGCTACAATGAGCAGTTCTTC. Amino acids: CASSSPWDSYNEQFF.

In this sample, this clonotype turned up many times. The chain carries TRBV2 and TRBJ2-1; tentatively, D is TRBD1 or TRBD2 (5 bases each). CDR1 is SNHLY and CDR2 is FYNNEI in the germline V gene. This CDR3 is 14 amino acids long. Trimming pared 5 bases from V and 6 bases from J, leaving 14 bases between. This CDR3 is CASSYSRDANEQFF. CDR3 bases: TGTGCCAGCAGTTATAGCCGGGACGCCAATGAGCAGTTCTTC. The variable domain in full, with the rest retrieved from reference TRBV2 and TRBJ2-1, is EPEVTQTPSHQVTQMGQEVILRCVPISNHLYFYWYRQILGQKVEFLVSFYNNEISEKSEIFDDQFSVERPDGSNFTLKIRSTKLEDSAMYFCASSYSRDANEQFFGPGTRLTVL.

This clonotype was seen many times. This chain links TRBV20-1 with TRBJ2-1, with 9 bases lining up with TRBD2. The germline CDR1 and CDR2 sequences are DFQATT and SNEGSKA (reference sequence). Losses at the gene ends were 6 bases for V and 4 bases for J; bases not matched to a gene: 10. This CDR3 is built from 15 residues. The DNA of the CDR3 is TGCAGTGCCCTCGTTAGCGGGGGCTATTACAATGAGCAGTTCTTC. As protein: CSALVSGGYYNEQFF.

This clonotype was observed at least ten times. The CDR3 sequence is CASSNGQKETQYF. CDR3 DNA sequence: TGTGCCAGCAGCAATGGACAGAAAGAGACCCAGTACTTC. This sequence joins TRBV7-8 and TRBJ2-5, with TRBD1 as a possible D gene (6 bases). V was pared by 5 bases and J by 3 bases, with 10 bases between. Germline CDR1 and CDR2: SGHVS and FQNEAQ. The length of the CDR3 is 13 residues.

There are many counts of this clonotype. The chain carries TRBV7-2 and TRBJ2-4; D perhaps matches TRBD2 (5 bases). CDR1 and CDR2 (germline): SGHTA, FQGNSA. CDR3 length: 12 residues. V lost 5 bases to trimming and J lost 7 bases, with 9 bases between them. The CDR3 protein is CASSLQRNIQYF. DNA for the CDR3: TGTGCCAGCAGCCTCCAGCGGAACATTCAGTACTTC.

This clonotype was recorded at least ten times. CDR3 nucleotides: TGTGCCAGCAGTCCCCCGGTGAACACCGGGGAGCTGTTTTTT. Its translation: CASSPPVNTGELFF. The J gene is TRBJ2-2, the V gene TRBV27; D gene unclear. This CDR3 has 14 amino acids. The germline CDR1 and CDR2 sequences are MNHEY and SMNVEV (reference sequence). V was cut by 5 bases and J by 1 base, with 8 bases left in between.